The clone carrying this T cell receptor (beta chain) was picked up one time. What it binds is not known. The CDR3 is 12 residues long. Germline values: CDR1 LNHNV, CDR2 YYDKDF (reference sequence). Trimming stripped 6 bases from V and 7 bases from J, with 11 bases between. The data were taken from a study of shared clonotypes between healthy human individuals. The method was immunoSEQ multiplex PCR; TCRdb's version includes in-frame clones alone and lacks a portion of them. The table lists some 2,000,000 clones, around 96% of them singletons, with about 1.1% in the top ten. Study-level results: Relative to memory subsets, naive subsets generally showed larger estimated richness. The generation probabilities recorded for non-shared clonotypes fell below those of clonotypes shared by all four donors.

Naive CD8 populations comprised CD45RO-negative cells positively selected for CCR7, excluding terminally differentiated effector memory CD45RA+ cells. The TCR was taken from a man in his late teens or twenties in good health. The rearrangement joins TRBV15 to TRBJ2-3; no clear D. Sequenced: naive CD8+ T cells sorted from blood. The chain's CDR3 is CATREDRNTQYF. DNA of the CDR3: TGTGCCACCAGGGAAGATAGGAATACGCAGTATTTT.